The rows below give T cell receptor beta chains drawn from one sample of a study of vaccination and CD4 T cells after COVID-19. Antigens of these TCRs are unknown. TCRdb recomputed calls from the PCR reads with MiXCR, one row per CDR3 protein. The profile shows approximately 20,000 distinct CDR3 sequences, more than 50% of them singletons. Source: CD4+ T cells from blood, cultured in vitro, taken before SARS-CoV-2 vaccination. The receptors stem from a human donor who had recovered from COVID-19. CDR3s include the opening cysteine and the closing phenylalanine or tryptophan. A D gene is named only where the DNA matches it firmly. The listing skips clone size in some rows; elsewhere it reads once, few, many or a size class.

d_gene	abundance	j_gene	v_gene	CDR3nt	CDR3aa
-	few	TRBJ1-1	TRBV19	TGTGCCAGTAGTATTGACACCTTCAACACTGAAGCTTTCTTT	CASSIDTFNTEAFF
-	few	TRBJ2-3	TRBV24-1	TGTGCCACCAGCCTCACGGGGGGCACAGATACGCAGTATTTT	CATSLTGGTDTQYF
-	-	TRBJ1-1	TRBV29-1	TGCAGCGTTGGAGGGAACAGTTTGAACACTGAAGCTTTCTTT	CSVGGNSLNTEAFF
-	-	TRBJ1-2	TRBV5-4	TGTGCCAGCAGCTTGGACGGGAACTATGGCTACACCTTC	CASSLDGNYGYTF
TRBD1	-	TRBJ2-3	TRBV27	TGTGCCAGCAGTCTTACAGGGGGCTTCACAGATACGCAGTATTTT	CASSLTGGFTDTQYF
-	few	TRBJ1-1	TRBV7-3	TGTGCCAGCAGCTTTTCGCAGCCGACTGAAGCTTTCTTT	CASSFSQPTEAFF
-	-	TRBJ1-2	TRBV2	TGTGCCAGCATAGGGGGTGAGGTTTACACCTTC	CASIGGEVYTF
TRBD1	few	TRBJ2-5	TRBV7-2	TGTGCCAGCAGCACCCAGCGACAGGGGGGGGAGACCCAGTACTTC	CASSTQRQGGETQYF
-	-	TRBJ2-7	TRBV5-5	TGTGCCAGCAGCTTGGCGGGGCCCTACGAGCAGTACTTC	CASSLAGPYEQYF
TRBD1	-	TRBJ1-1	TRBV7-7	TGTGCCAGCAGCTTGATCCGGGACAGCTACACTGAAGCTTTCTTT	CASSLIRDSYTEAFF
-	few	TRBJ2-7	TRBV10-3	TGTGCCATCAGCTTAACTAGGGTCAGCTCCTACGAGCAGTACTTC	CAISLTRVSSYEQYF
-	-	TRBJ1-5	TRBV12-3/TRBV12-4	TGTGCCAGCAGTCGGGGGGATTATCAGCCCCAGCATTTT	CASSRGDYQPQHF
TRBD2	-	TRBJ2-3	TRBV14	TGTGCCAGCAGCCGACTAGCGGGAGGCACAGATACGCAGTATTTT	CASSRLAGGTDTQYF
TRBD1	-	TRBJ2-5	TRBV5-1	TGCGCCAGCAGCGGGACAGGGACAGAGACCCAGTACTTC	CASSGTGTETQYF
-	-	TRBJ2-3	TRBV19	TGTGCCAGTAGTATACCTCCAGGAGATACGCAGTATTTT	CASSIPPGDTQYF